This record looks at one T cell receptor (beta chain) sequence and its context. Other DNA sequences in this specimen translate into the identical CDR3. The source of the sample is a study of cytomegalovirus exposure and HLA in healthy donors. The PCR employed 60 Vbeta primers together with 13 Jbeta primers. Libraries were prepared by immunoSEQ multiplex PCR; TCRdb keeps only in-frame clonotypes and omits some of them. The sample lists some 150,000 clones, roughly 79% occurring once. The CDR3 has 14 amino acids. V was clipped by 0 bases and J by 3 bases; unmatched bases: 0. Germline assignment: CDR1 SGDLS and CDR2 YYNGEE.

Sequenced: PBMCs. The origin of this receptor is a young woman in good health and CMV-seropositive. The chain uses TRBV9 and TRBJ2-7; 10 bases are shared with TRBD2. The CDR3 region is CASSVGTSGYEQYF. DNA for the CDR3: TGTGCCAGCAGCGTAGGGACTAGCGGCTACGAGCAGTACTTC.